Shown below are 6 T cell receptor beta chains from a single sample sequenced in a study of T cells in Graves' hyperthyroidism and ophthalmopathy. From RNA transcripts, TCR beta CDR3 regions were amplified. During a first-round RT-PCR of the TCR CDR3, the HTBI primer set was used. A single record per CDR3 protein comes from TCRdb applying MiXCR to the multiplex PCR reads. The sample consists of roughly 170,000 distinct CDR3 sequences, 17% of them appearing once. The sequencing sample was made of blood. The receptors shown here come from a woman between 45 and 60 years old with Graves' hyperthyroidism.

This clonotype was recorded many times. The CDR3 spells CSARDDAVLNQPQHF. The DNA for the CDR3 is TGCAGTGCTAGAGATGACGCGGTACTCAATCAGCCCCAGCATTTT. The chain couples TRBV20-1 to TRBJ1-5, with D unclear. Germline-derived CDR1 and CDR2 are DFQATT and SNEGSKA (reference sequence). Trimming took 0 bases from V and 3 from J, leaving 12 bases between them. The CDR3 contains 15 residues.

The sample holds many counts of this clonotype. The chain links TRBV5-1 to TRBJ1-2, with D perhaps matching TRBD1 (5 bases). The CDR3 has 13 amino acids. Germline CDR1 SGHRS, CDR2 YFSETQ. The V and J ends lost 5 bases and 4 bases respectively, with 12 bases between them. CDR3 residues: CASREGTAYGYTF. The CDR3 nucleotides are TGCGCCAGCAGGGAGGGGACTGCCTATGGCTACACCTTC.

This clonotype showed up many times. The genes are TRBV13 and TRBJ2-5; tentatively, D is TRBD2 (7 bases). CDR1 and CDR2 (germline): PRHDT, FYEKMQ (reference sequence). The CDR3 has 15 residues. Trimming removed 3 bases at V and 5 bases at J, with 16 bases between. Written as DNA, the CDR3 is TGTGCCAGCAGCTTCCCAGGGGAGGGCTTGGAGACCCAGTACTTC. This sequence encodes CASSFPGEGLETQYF.

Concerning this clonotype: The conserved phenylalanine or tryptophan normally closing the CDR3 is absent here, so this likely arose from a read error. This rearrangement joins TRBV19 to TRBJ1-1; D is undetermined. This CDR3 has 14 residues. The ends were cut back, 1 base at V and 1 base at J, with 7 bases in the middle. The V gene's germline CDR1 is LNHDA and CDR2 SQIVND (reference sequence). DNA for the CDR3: TGTGCCAGTAGTATAGTAGGCGGGAACACTGAAGCTTTCCTT. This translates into CASSIVGGNTEAFL.

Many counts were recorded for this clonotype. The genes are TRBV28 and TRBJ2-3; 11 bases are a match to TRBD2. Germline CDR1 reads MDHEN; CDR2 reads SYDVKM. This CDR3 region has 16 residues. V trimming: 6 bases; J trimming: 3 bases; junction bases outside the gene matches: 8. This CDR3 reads CASSLFSGGDTDTQYF. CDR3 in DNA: TGTGCCAGCAGCCTCTTTAGCGGGGGGGATACAGATACGCAGTATTTT. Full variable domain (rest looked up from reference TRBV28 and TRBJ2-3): DVKVTQSSRYLVKRTGEKVFLECVQDMDHENMFWYRQDPGLGLRLIYFSYDVKMKEKGDIPEGYSVSREKKERFSLILESASTNQTSMYLCASSLFSGGDTDTQYFGPGTRLTVL.

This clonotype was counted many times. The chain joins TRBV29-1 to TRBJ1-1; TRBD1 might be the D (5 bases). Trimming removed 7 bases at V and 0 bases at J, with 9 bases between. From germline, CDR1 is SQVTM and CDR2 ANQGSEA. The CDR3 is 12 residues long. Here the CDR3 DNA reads TGCAGCGCCGAGGACATGAACACTGAAGCTTTCTTT. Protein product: CSAEDMNTEAFF. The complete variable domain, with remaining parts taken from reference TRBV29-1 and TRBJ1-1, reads SAVISQKPSRDICQRGTSLTIQCQVDSQVTMMFWYRQQPGQSLTLIATANQGSEATYESGFVIDKFPISRPNLTFSTLTVSNMSPEDSSIYLCSAEDMNTEAFFGQGTRLTVV.